There are many counts of the clone carrying this T cell receptor (beta chain). Antigen specificity is unknown. This specimen belongs to a study of blood T cells in healthy people across ages. Across the study: The template switching approach captured approximately one barcoded beta molecule for every two T cells.

Study-wide results and limits: Correlation between TCR beta diversity and naive T cell percentage was strong. A roughly linear fall in TCR beta diversity per million T cells was seen with increasing age.

The CDR3 spans 15 residues. The ends lost 3 bases at V and 1 base at J; junction bases unmatched: 2. Per the germline V gene, CDR1 is SGHRS and CDR2 is YFSETQ. Using a J-beta primer mix together with a sample-barcoded 5' primer, a second PCR was run for about 7 to 12 cycles. TCRdb reanalysed the 5' RACE reads using MiXCR and keeps one entry per CDR3 protein. The sample consists of about 1.7 million distinct CDR3 sequences, approximately 30% of them appearing once. The source of this sequence is a woman aged 25 to 39 in good health. The V and J genes are TRBV5-1 and TRBJ2-1, with 9 bases lining up with TRBD1. Sequencing was performed on blood. The CDR3 coding sequence is TGCGCCAGCAGCTCCGGACAGGGGTCCTACAATGAGCAGTTCTTC. It is translated as CASSSGQGSYNEQFF.